These T cell receptor beta chains were read from a single sample in a study of T cells in tumors after PD-1 blockade. The assay was immunoSEQ multiplex PCR, and TCRdb's table has in-frame clones only and misses some. The sample consists of around 34,000 clones, roughly 73% of them appearing once. The material sequenced was PBMCs, taken after anti-PD-1 treatment. These receptors were collected from a human donor with basal cell carcinoma. CDR3s include the opening cysteine and the closing phenylalanine or tryptophan. D genes are given only for firm matches. Expanded clones get a size class; other rows say once, few or many, or leave the size out.

D	V	J	size	length	CDR3	DNA
TRBD2	TRBV11-3	TRBJ2-7	few	15	CASSLRAGGTYEQYF	TGTGCCAGCAGCTTAAGGGCGGGAGGGACCTACGAGCAGTACTTC
NA	TRBV30	TRBJ1-1	NA	16	CAWRLPGGGLGAEAFF	TGTGCCTGGAGGCTCCCCGGCGGGGGGCTTGGCGCTGAAGCTTTCTTT
NA	TRBV6-5	TRBJ2-5	NA	13	CASSSRGQETQYF	TGTGCCAGCAGTTCGAGGGGGCAAGAGACCCAGTACTTC
NA	TRBV25-1	TRBJ1-4	NA	17	CASSSRGGVPTNEKLFF	TGTGCCAGCAGTTCCAGGGGAGGGGTTCCAACTAATGAAAAACTGTTTTTT
TRBD1	TRBV15	TRBJ1-2	NA	15	CATSSRQGLSYGYTF	TGTGCCACCAGCAGTCGACAGGGTCTAAGCTATGGCTACACCTTC
NA	TRBV24-1	TRBJ2-1	NA	15	CATSDLNPESLEQFF	TGTGCCACCAGTGATTTGAACCCAGAGTCCCTTGAGCAGTTCTTC
NA	TRBV7-9	TRBJ2-3	once	13	CASSHGRTDTQYF	TGTGCCAGCAGCCACGGCCGCACAGATACGCAGTATTTT
TRBD2	TRBV29-1	TRBJ2-5	NA	17	CSVDFRGGLAGEETQYF	TGCAGCGTTGATTTTCGAGGGGGACTAGCGGGAGAAGAGACCCAGTACTTC
TRBD1	TRBV2	TRBJ1-2	NA	15	CASSGQGDGPYGYTF	TGTGCCAGCAGTGGACAGGGAGACGGGCCATATGGCTACACCTTC
TRBD2	TRBV14	TRBJ2-3	NA	18	CASSPRTSGRGGTDTQYF	TGTGCCAGCAGCCCCCGGACTAGCGGGAGGGGCGGCACAGATACGCAGTATTTT
NA	TRBV11-3	TRBJ2-5	once	15	CASSPGGFQGETQYF	TGTGCCAGCAGCCCAGGCGGGTTTCAAGGAGAGACCCAGTACTTC
NA	TRBV4-3	TRBJ1-5	many	15	CASSQGSFGDSTQHF	TGCGCCAGCAGCCAAGGGAGTTTTGGGGATTCGACCCAGCATTTT
TRBD1	TRBV7-2	TRBJ1-5	once	15	CASSPQTGSNQPQHF	TGTGCCAGCAGCCCCCAGACAGGGTCCAATCAGCCCCAGCATTTT
TRBD2	TRBV19	TRBJ2-3	NA	15	CASSSLAGGSYTQYF	TGTGCCAGTAGTAGTCTAGCGGGAGGGTCTTATACGCAGTATTTT
NA	TRBV3-1/TRBV3-2	TRBJ1-1	many	12	CASSQASLGAFF	TGTGCCAGCAGCCAAGCGTCCCTGGGAGCTTTCTTT
NA	TRBV6-6	TRBJ1-1	NA	13	CASSLLTGNEAFF	TGTGCCAGCAGTCTTCTTACAGGGAACGAAGCTTTCTTT
TRBD2	TRBV19	TRBJ2-1	few	18	CASSPGLAGGRSYNEQFF	TGTGCCAGTAGTCCAGGACTAGCGGGAGGTAGGTCCTACAATGAGCAGTTCTTC
NA	TRBV7-2	TRBJ1-1	few	14	CASSLVSMNTEAFF	TGTGCCAGCAGCTTAGTCAGTATGAACACTGAAGCTTTCTTT
NA	TRBV7-2	TRBJ2-7	NA	14	CASSLDHGTYEQYF	TGTGCCAGCAGCTTAGATCACGGCACCTACGAGCAGTACTTC
NA	TRBV10-3	TRBJ1-1	NA	15	CAISDVEGWNTEAFF	TGTGCCATCAGTGACGTGGAGGGGTGGAACACTGAAGCTTTCTTT
NA	TRBV5-1	TRBJ2-2	NA	14	CASSLDRNTGELFF	TGCGCCAGCAGCCTGGACCGAAACACCGGGGAGCTGTTTTTT
NA	TRBV27	TRBJ2-2	NA	13	CASRVRVTGELFF	TGTGCCAGCAGGGTCCGGGTCACCGGGGAGCTGTTTTTT
NA	TRBV28	TRBJ1-1	NA	15	CASSTPTGWGKEAFF	TGTGCCAGCAGTACCCCGACGGGGTGGGGAAAAGAAGCTTTCTTT
NA	TRBV4-3	TRBJ1-4	NA	15	CASSQEWRTPEQLFF	TGCGCCAGCAGCCAAGAATGGCGGACTCCTGAGCAACTGTTTTTT
NA	TRBV29-1	TRBJ2-2	NA	17	CSVVDRALRPCTGELFF	TGCAGCGTTGTTGACCGTGCGTTGAGGCCCTGCACCGGGGAGCTGTTTTTT
TRBD1	TRBV5-4	TRBJ1-2	NA	15	CASSLAGQGFIGYTF	TGTGCCAGCAGCTTGGCCGGACAGGGGTTTATCGGCTACACCTTC
NA	TRBV2	TRBJ2-1	NA	13	CASRVSSYNEQFF	TGTGCCAGCAGGGTCAGCTCCTACAATGAGCAGTTCTTC
NA	TRBV30	TRBJ2-7	NA	17	CAWRAPSGGFTTGEQYF	TGTGCCTGGAGGGCCCCGAGTGGGGGGTTCACAACGGGAGAGCAGTACTTC
NA	TRBV10-3	TRBJ1-1	NA	15	CAISESGHQNSEAFF	TGTGCCATCAGTGAGTCGGGACACCAGAACTCTGAAGCTTTCTTT
TRBD1	TRBV5-1	TRBJ2-1	few	12	CASQGAYNEQFF	TGCGCCAGCCAGGGGGCATACAATGAGCAGTTCTTC
NA	TRBV5-1	TRBJ1-2	once	13	CASSPTENYGYTF	TGCGCCAGCAGCCCGACGGAGAACTATGGCTACACCTTC
NA	TRBV29-1	TRBJ1-1	once	11	CSVTGHTEAFF	TGCAGCGTCACTGGGCACACTGAAGCTTTCTTT
NA	TRBV5-1	TRBJ2-5	NA	14	CASRRDGSLGTQYF	TGCGCCAGCCGAAGGGACGGCTCGCTGGGGACCCAGTACTTC
TRBD2	TRBV19	TRBJ2-1	NA	16	CASSALLAGGLNEQFF	TGTGCCAGTAGTGCCCTACTAGCGGGAGGGCTAAATGAGCAGTTCTTC
NA	TRBV19	TRBJ2-3	NA	16	CASSNRGTTSTDTQYF	TGTGCCAGTAGTAACCGGGGGACAACGAGCACAGATACGCAGTATTTT
NA	TRBV7-9	TRBJ1-2	NA	12	CASSPLEAGYTF	TGTGCCAGCAGCCCCTTAGAGGCTGGCTACACCTTC
TRBD1	TRBV19	TRBJ1-3	few	14	CASSRQGVGNTIYF	TGTGCCAGTAGTAGACAGGGGGTTGGAAACACCATATATTTT
TRBD1	TRBV29-1	TRBJ2-5	NA	15	CSANERQGAQETQYF	TGCAGCGCAAATGAGCGACAGGGAGCCCAAGAGACCCAGTACTTC
NA	TRBV3-1/TRBV3-2	TRBJ2-1	NA	18	CASSQEESRVPSYNEQFF	TGTGCCAGCAGCCAAGAGGAGTCACGAGTTCCCTCCTACAATGAGCAGTTCTTC
TRBD1	TRBV4-1	TRBJ1-4	NA	15	CASSLGQGADEKLFF	TGCGCCAGCAGCCTTGGACAGGGTGCAGATGAAAAACTGTTTTTT
TRBD1	TRBV4-2	TRBJ1-1	few	17	CASSQVRMGQGNTEAFF	TGTGCCAGCAGCCAAGTACGGATGGGACAGGGGAACACTGAAGCTTTCTTT
TRBD1	TRBV15	TRBJ2-7	many	16	CATSTLAGQGAYEQYF	TGTGCCACCAGCACCCTAGCGGGACAGGGGGCCTACGAGCAGTACTTC
NA	TRBV28	TRBJ2-4	few	15	CASSLPGAGQNIQYF	TGTGCCAGCAGTTTACCAGGCGCAGGCCAAAACATTCAGTACTTC
TRBD1	TRBV2	TRBJ2-1	NA	15	CASVNRGRSYNEQFF	TGTGCCAGCGTCAACAGGGGGCGATCCTACAATGAGCAGTTCTTC
NA	TRBV27	TRBJ2-6	NA	13	CASSFAGANVLTF	TGTGCCAGCAGTTTCGCGGGGGCCAACGTCCTGACTTTC
NA	TRBV10-3	TRBJ1-2	NA	14	CAISESAVNRGYTF	TGTGCCATCAGTGAGTCTGCGGTGAATAGGGGCTACACCTTC
NA	TRBV7-2	TRBJ2-3	once	14	CASSSPQTPDTQYF	TGTGCCAGCAGCTCCCCTCAGACTCCAGATACGCAGTATTTT
NA	TRBV19	TRBJ1-1	NA	14	CASSSLHGNTEAFF	TGTGCCAGTAGTAGCCTCCATGGGAACACTGAAGCTTTCTTT
NA	TRBV19	TRBJ2-7	NA	13	CASSHPLQNEQYF	TGTGCCAGTAGTCATCCTTTGCAGAACGAGCAGTACTTC
NA	TRBV19	TRBJ1-5	NA	15	CASSAGAGKNQPQHF	TGTGCCAGTAGTGCCGGGGCAGGGAAGAATCAGCCCCAGCATTTT
NA	TRBV5-5	TRBJ1-2	once	17	CASSLATAERVGYGYTF	TGTGCCAGCAGCTTGGCTACGGCGGAGAGGGTGGGCTATGGCTACACCTTC
NA	TRBV19	TRBJ1-1	NA	16	CASTLDSFSMNTEAFF	TGTGCCAGTACCCTTGACTCTTTTTCTATGAACACTGAAGCTTTCTTT
NA	TRBV5-4	TRBJ2-3	NA	18	CASSLKTRLERNTDTQYF	TGTGCCAGCAGCTTAAAAACGAGACTAGAGAGAAACACAGATACGCAGTATTTT
TRBD1	TRBV19	TRBJ1-4	once	15	CASSKTTGMGEKLFF	TGTGCCAGTAGTAAGACGACAGGGATGGGCGAAAAACTGTTTTTT